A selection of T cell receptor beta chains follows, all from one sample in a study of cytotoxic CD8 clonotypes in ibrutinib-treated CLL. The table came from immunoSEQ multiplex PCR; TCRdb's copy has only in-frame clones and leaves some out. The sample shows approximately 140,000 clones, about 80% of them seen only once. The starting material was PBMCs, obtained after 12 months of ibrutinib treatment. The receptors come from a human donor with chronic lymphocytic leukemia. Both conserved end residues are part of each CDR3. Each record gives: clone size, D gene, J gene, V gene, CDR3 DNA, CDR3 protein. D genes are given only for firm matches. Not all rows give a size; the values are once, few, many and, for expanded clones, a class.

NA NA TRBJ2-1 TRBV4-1 TGCGCCAGCAGCCCCAGGGCGGTACGGAGCTCCTACAATGAGCAGTTCTTC CASSPRAVRSSYNEQFF
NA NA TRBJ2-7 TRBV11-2 TGTGCCAGCAGCTTAGGACTACTCACGTCATACGAGCAGTACTTC CASSLGLLTSYEQYF
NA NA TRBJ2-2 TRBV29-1 TGCAGCGCTACGACAGAGTTGCGCACCGGGGAGCTGTTTTTT CSATTELRTGELFF
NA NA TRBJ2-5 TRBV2 TGTGCCACCTTATCTTGGCGGCAACAAGAGACCCAGTACTTC CATLSWRQQETQYF
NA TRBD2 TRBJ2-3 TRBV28 TGTGCCAGCAAGGCTACGACTAGCGGAAGCTATACGCAGTATTTT CASKATTSGSYTQYF
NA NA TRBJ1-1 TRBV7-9 TGTGCCAGCAGCTTAGCAGTACGGAGAGAAGCTTTCTTT CASSLAVRREAFF
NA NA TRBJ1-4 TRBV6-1 TGTGCCAGCAGTGAATCGGGGCGTACGAATGAAAAACTGTTTTTT CASSESGRTNEKLFF
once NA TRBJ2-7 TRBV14 TGTGCCAGCTCCGGGGTGGGGGGCTACGAGCAGTACTTC CASSGVGGYEQYF
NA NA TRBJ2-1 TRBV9 TGTGCCAGCAGCGTAGATTTCGGGGGCTCCTACAATGAGCAGTTCTTC CASSVDFGGSYNEQFF
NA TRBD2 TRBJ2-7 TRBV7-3 TGTGCCAGCAGCCCCACCCTAGCGGGAGCGTCCGAGCAGTACTTC CASSPTLAGASEQYF
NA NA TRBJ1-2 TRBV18 TGTGCCAGCTCAAAGGGGCAGGAGTCCTATGGCTACACCTTC CASSKGQESYGYTF
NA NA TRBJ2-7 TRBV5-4 TGTGCCAGCAGCTTAGAGATGGAAGCCTACGAGCAGTACTTC CASSLEMEAYEQYF
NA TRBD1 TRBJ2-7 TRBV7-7 TGTGCTAGCAGCTGGGACAGGGAATCCTACGAGCAGTACTTC CASSWDRESYEQYF
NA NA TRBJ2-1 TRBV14 TGTGCCAGCAGCCAAGTGGGGAGGGGGCGGTACAATGAGCAGTTCTTC CASSQVGRGRYNEQFF
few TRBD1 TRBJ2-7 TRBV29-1 TGCAGCGGAAGCTTTGGGACAGGGTACGAGCAGTACTTC CSGSFGTGYEQYF
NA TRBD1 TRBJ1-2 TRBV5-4 TGTGCCAGCAGCCGGCGGGACAGCTATGGCTACACCTTC CASSRRDSYGYTF
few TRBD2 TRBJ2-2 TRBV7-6 TGTGCCAGCAGCACCACTAGCGGAGTACCCACCGGGGAGCTGTTTTTT CASSTTSGVPTGELFF
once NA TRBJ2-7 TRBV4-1 TGCGCCAGCAGCCAAGGTTTTACGACAGATTACGAGCAGTACTTC CASSQGFTTDYEQYF
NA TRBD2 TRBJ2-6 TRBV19 TGTGCCAGTAAAACGGGAGGTTATGGGGCCAACGTCCTGACTTTC CASKTGGYGANVLTF
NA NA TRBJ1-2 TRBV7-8 TGTGCCAGCAGCTTATTTACCTCAGAGAAAGGCTACACCTTC CASSLFTSEKGYTF
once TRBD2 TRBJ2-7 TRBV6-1 TGTGCCAGCACCTACGGGGGGGAACCCTACGAGCAGTACTTC CASTYGGEPYEQYF
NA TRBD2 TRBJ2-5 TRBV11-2 TGTGCCAGCAGCCGGGGGACTAGCTGGGAGACCCAGTACTTC CASSRGTSWETQYF
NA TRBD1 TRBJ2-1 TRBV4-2 TGTGCCAGCAGCCACCCGGGACAGGGCGCCAATGAGCAGTTCTTC CASSHPGQGANEQFF
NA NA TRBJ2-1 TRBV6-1 TGTGCCAGCACCTTGGACCGAGTAGAGCAGTTCTTC CASTLDRVEQFF
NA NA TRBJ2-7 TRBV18 TGTGCCAGCTCACCATCGACTCTCTACGAGCAGTACTTC CASSPSTLYEQYF
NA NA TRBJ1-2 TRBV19 TGTGCCAGTAGTATGGGACCTAACTATGGCTACACCTTC CASSMGPNYGYTF
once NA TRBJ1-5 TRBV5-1 TGCGCCAGCAGCTTAGGGGGGAGTACCGATAGCAATCAGCCCCAGCATTTT CASSLGGSTDSNQPQHF
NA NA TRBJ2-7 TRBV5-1 TGCGCCAGCAGCCTGGGAGCGACAGCAGGGCCCTACGAGCAGTACTTC CASSLGATAGPYEQYF
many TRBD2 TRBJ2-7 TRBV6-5 TGTGCCAGCAGTTTCGAGCGGGGGGCCTACGAGCAGTACTTC CASSFERGAYEQYF
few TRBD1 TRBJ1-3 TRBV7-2 TGTGCCAGCAGCCCAGGGGGCGGAAACACCATATATTTT CASSPGGGNTIYF
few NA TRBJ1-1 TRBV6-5 TGTGCCAGCAGTTGGGCCAGGGAAGCTTTCTTT CASSWAREAFF
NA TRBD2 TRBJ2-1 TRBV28 TGTGCCAGCACCGTAGCGGGAGGAGCCTACAATGAGCAGTTCTTC CASTVAGGAYNEQFF
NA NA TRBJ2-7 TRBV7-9 TGTGCCAGCAGCCCGGACGTTCCTATCTACGAGCAGTACTTC CASSPDVPIYEQYF
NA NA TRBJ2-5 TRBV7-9 TGTGCCAGCAGCTCGGGGAGTGGCCCGGAGACCCAGTACTTC CASSSGSGPETQYF
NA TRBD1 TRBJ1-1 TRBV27 TGTGCCAGCAGTCCCTTGGGACAGCTGAACACTGAAGCTTTCTTT CASSPLGQLNTEAFF
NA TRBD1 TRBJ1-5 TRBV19 TGTGCCAGTAGACCCGACAGGGATCAGCCCCAGCATTTT CASRPDRDQPQHF
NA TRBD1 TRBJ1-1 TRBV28 TGTGCCAGCAGTTTACTCGTCCCGGGACAGGGGGCCAGGGACACTGAAGCTTTCTTT CASSLLVPGQGARDTEAFF
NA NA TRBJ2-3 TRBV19 TGTGCCAGTAGTATAACCCTACGAGGGATTATTGGAGGCACAGATACGCAGTATTTT CASSITLRGIIGGTDTQYF
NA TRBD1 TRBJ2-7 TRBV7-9 TGTGCCAGCAGCTCGACAGGGTACGAGCAGTACTTC CASSSTGYEQYF